This T cell receptor beta chain was identified in a study of T-cell memory formation after mild COVID-19. Only a few counts were recorded for this clonotype. Its antigen is still unknown. Study-wide findings and caveats: The main location of contracting CD4+ clones was CM and EM, and that of contracting CD8+ clones was EMRA. The study detected some responding clones in pre-infection memory, suggesting cross-reactive memory joined.

Using its own MiXCR run on the 5' RACE reads, TCRdb lists one record per CDR3 protein. The table includes about 400,000 distinct CDR3 sequences, less than 25% detected once. The sequenced material came from PBMCs or a T cell subset sorted from them (not recorded which). This clonotype was sampled from an adult woman who had mild COVID-19 (a few samples of this study predate the infection). Cell type and time point are not known.

CDR3 DNA sequence: TGTGCCAGCAGTCCCCGGCCAGAAGGGGCCACCTATGGCTACACCTTC. Amino acids: CASSPRPEGATYGYTF. This chain uses TRBV27 with TRBJ1-2, with D possibly matching TRBD1 (5 bases). The CDR3 contains 16 residues. V gave up 5 bases and J gave up 4 bases, with 20 bases separating them. Germline V CDR1 and CDR2: MNHEY, SMNVEV (reference sequence).